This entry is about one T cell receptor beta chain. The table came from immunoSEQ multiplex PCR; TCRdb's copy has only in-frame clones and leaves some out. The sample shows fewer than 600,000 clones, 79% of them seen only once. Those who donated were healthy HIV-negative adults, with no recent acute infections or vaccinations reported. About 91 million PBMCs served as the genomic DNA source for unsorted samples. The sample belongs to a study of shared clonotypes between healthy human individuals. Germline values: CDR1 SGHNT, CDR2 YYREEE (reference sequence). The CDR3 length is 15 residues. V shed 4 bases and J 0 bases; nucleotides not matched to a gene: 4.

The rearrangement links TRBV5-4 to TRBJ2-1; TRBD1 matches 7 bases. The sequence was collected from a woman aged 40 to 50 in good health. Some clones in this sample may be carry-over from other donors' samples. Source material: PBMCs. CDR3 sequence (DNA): TGTGCCAGCAGCCCGGACAGGAGCTCCTACAATGAGCAGTTCTTC. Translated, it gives CASSPDRSSYNEQFF.